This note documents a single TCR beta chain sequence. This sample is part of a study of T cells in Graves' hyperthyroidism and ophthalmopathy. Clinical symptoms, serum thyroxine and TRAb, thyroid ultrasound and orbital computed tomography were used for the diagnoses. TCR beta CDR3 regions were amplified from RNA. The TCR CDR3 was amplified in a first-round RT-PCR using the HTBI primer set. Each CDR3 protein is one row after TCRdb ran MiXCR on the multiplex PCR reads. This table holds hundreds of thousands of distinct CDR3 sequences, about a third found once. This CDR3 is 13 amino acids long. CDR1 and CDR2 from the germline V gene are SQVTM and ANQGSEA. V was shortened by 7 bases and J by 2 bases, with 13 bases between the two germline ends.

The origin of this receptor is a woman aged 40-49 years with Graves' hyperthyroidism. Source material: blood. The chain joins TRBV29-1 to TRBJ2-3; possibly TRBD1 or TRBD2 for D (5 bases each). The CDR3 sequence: CSAPGRNTDTQYF. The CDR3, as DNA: TGCAGCGCTCCGGGACGAAACACAGATACGCAGTATTTT.